This TCR beta chain is from a study of blood T cell repertoires in COVID-19. Profiled with immunoSEQ multiplex PCR; TCRdb holds only in-frame clones, not every one. The sample yields about 110,000 clones, roughly 79% seen once. CDR1 is SGHRS, CDR2 YFSETQ, per germline. CDR3 length: 15 amino acids. After removal of 2 bases from V and 4 bases from J, the junction contained 7 bases not matched to a gene. The chain has TRBV5-1 and TRBJ1-1, with 8 nucleotides matching TRBD1. Specimen: peripheral blood. This TCR came from a woman aged 80 or over with active or convalescent COVID-19. CDR3 amino acids: CASSFPGGAITEAFF. As DNA, the CDR3 is TGCGCCAGCAGCTTTCCAGGGGGCGCGATCACTGAAGCTTTCTTT.